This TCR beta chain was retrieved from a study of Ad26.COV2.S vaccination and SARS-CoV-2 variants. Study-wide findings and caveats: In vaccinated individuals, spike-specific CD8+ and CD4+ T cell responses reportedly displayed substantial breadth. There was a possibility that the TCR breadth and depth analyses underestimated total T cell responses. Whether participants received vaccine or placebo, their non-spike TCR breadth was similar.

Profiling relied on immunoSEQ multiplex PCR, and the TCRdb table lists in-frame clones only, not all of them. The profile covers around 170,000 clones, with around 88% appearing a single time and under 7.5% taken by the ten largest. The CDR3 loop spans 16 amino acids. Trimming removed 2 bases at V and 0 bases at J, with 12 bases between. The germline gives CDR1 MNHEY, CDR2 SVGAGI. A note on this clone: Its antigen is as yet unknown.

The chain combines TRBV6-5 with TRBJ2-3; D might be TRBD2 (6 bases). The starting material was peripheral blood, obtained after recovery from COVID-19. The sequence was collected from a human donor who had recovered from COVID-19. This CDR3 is CASSYRDFESTDTQYF. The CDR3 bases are TGTGCCAGCAGTTACCGGGACTTCGAAAGCACAGATACGCAGTATTTT.